The present T cell receptor beta chain was sequenced within a study of human T cells and chemical hapten exposure (dated by TCRdb to the early 2020s). For the wider study: For sensitization, 2% DPC in acetone was applied to a roughly 2 cm by roughly 2 cm area of upper inner arm skin. Patients additionally received weekly therapeutic DPC doses to the scalp throughout the approximately 24-week study period. Patch tests used Finn chambers with 0.01% DPC on the upper back, scored after 6 days by International Contact Dermatitis Research Group standards. The mostly female patient cohort included alopecia areata with under or over 50% scalp involvement, alopecia totalis and alopecia universalis. Libraries were combined into a pool for sequencing, and differences in TCR yield between samples came mainly from small differences in library volumes within the pool. Peripheral blood TCR repertoire changes were tracked in vivo in alopecia patients during primary and secondary sensitization to the hapten diphenylcyclopropenone (DPC). Patient blood was sampled pre-sensitization (week 0) and at 2, 6 and about 24 weeks after DPC sensitization. For TCR sequencing, blood came from about 29 alopecia patients at anywhere from one to four time points (pre-sensitization, 2, 6 and 24 weeks). Overall study outcomes, separate from this receptor: Significantly more large CDR3 similarity clusters were formed by expanded TCRs than by pre-sensitization or healthy control sets, consistent with antigen-driven responses. All patients had alopecia, a presumed autoimmune disease, so their immune response might differ from that of healthy individuals. DPC sensitization did not change the number of TCRs with a frequency above 1 in 1000, and there was no evidence of changes in global repertoire structure. After repeated subsampling, the strength of the expansion versus patch-test correlation and the threshold at which it became significant changed. Patch test score was positively correlated with the number of PT1 expanded TCRs, with significance at thresholds 8, 16 and 32 but not at 4.

The library relied on RACE. TCRdb shows the sequencer as NextSeq 500. During library preparation, unique molecular identifiers were attached to individual cDNA molecules so that TCRs could be counted in a quantitative, reproducible way. Both TCR alpha and TCR beta chains were sequenced from each blood RNA sample. The original methods were these. The median number of TCRs per sample was around 96,000, ranging from roughly 20,000 to 700,000. V, J and CDR3 annotation of the TCR reads was performed with the Decombinator software suite. Every sample was subsampled to the same number of TCRs (28,000) for the PS versus PT1 abundance plots. Expanded TCRs were defined as absent before sensitization and observed at least eight times at the 2-week time point. Through fastp at Q25 and MiXCR, TCRdb rebuilt clones from the public reads, retaining in-frame beta chains. Rows are combined by CDR3 protein, so each entry shows the most common genes and DNA. The V and J calls follow TCRdb's processing rather than the paper's. Across this sample there are roughly 180,000 distinct CDR3 sequences, with 20% to 25% seen only once. Of the sample, less than 7% is held by the ten largest clones.

Concerning this clonotype itself: Its target antigen remains unknown. Qualities for individual bases were not recorded, and no much larger clone is one base off.

The time point label, read with the paper, signifies: patch test 1, 2 weeks after DPC sensitization. This specimen's treatment or condition label, interpreted: therapeutic diphenylcyclopropenone sensitization with weekly scalp DPC. Blood at each patch-test visit was drawn before the patch test was applied. Patients were considered eligible if aged 18 to 70, diagnosed with alopecia and deemed suitable for DPC therapy, and patients were excluded if pregnant. Unfractionated whole blood was collected in Tempus Blood RNA tubes, and total RNA was extracted from that blood. Trimmed from V: 0 bases; trimmed from J: 4 bases; junction bases lacking a gene match: 6. Per the germline V gene, MGHRA is the CDR1 and YSYEKL is the CDR2. Counted from cysteine to phenylalanine, this CDR3 has 18 amino acids. Only the CDR3 DNA is retained, 54 bases long and in frame from the first base.

Here the chain combines TRBV4-1 and TRBJ2-1, with TRBD2 identical over 13 junction bases. The clonotype originates from a woman between 45 and 60 years old with alopecia areata. Some clones in this sample may be carry-over from other donors' samples. This specimen was whole blood, taken in connection with sensitization to the hapten diphenylcyclopropenone (DPC). The CDR3: CASSQDPPGLAGYNEQFF. The DNA sequence is given as TGCGCCAGCAGCCAAGATCCCCCGGGACTAGCGGGGTACAATGAGCAGTTCTTC.